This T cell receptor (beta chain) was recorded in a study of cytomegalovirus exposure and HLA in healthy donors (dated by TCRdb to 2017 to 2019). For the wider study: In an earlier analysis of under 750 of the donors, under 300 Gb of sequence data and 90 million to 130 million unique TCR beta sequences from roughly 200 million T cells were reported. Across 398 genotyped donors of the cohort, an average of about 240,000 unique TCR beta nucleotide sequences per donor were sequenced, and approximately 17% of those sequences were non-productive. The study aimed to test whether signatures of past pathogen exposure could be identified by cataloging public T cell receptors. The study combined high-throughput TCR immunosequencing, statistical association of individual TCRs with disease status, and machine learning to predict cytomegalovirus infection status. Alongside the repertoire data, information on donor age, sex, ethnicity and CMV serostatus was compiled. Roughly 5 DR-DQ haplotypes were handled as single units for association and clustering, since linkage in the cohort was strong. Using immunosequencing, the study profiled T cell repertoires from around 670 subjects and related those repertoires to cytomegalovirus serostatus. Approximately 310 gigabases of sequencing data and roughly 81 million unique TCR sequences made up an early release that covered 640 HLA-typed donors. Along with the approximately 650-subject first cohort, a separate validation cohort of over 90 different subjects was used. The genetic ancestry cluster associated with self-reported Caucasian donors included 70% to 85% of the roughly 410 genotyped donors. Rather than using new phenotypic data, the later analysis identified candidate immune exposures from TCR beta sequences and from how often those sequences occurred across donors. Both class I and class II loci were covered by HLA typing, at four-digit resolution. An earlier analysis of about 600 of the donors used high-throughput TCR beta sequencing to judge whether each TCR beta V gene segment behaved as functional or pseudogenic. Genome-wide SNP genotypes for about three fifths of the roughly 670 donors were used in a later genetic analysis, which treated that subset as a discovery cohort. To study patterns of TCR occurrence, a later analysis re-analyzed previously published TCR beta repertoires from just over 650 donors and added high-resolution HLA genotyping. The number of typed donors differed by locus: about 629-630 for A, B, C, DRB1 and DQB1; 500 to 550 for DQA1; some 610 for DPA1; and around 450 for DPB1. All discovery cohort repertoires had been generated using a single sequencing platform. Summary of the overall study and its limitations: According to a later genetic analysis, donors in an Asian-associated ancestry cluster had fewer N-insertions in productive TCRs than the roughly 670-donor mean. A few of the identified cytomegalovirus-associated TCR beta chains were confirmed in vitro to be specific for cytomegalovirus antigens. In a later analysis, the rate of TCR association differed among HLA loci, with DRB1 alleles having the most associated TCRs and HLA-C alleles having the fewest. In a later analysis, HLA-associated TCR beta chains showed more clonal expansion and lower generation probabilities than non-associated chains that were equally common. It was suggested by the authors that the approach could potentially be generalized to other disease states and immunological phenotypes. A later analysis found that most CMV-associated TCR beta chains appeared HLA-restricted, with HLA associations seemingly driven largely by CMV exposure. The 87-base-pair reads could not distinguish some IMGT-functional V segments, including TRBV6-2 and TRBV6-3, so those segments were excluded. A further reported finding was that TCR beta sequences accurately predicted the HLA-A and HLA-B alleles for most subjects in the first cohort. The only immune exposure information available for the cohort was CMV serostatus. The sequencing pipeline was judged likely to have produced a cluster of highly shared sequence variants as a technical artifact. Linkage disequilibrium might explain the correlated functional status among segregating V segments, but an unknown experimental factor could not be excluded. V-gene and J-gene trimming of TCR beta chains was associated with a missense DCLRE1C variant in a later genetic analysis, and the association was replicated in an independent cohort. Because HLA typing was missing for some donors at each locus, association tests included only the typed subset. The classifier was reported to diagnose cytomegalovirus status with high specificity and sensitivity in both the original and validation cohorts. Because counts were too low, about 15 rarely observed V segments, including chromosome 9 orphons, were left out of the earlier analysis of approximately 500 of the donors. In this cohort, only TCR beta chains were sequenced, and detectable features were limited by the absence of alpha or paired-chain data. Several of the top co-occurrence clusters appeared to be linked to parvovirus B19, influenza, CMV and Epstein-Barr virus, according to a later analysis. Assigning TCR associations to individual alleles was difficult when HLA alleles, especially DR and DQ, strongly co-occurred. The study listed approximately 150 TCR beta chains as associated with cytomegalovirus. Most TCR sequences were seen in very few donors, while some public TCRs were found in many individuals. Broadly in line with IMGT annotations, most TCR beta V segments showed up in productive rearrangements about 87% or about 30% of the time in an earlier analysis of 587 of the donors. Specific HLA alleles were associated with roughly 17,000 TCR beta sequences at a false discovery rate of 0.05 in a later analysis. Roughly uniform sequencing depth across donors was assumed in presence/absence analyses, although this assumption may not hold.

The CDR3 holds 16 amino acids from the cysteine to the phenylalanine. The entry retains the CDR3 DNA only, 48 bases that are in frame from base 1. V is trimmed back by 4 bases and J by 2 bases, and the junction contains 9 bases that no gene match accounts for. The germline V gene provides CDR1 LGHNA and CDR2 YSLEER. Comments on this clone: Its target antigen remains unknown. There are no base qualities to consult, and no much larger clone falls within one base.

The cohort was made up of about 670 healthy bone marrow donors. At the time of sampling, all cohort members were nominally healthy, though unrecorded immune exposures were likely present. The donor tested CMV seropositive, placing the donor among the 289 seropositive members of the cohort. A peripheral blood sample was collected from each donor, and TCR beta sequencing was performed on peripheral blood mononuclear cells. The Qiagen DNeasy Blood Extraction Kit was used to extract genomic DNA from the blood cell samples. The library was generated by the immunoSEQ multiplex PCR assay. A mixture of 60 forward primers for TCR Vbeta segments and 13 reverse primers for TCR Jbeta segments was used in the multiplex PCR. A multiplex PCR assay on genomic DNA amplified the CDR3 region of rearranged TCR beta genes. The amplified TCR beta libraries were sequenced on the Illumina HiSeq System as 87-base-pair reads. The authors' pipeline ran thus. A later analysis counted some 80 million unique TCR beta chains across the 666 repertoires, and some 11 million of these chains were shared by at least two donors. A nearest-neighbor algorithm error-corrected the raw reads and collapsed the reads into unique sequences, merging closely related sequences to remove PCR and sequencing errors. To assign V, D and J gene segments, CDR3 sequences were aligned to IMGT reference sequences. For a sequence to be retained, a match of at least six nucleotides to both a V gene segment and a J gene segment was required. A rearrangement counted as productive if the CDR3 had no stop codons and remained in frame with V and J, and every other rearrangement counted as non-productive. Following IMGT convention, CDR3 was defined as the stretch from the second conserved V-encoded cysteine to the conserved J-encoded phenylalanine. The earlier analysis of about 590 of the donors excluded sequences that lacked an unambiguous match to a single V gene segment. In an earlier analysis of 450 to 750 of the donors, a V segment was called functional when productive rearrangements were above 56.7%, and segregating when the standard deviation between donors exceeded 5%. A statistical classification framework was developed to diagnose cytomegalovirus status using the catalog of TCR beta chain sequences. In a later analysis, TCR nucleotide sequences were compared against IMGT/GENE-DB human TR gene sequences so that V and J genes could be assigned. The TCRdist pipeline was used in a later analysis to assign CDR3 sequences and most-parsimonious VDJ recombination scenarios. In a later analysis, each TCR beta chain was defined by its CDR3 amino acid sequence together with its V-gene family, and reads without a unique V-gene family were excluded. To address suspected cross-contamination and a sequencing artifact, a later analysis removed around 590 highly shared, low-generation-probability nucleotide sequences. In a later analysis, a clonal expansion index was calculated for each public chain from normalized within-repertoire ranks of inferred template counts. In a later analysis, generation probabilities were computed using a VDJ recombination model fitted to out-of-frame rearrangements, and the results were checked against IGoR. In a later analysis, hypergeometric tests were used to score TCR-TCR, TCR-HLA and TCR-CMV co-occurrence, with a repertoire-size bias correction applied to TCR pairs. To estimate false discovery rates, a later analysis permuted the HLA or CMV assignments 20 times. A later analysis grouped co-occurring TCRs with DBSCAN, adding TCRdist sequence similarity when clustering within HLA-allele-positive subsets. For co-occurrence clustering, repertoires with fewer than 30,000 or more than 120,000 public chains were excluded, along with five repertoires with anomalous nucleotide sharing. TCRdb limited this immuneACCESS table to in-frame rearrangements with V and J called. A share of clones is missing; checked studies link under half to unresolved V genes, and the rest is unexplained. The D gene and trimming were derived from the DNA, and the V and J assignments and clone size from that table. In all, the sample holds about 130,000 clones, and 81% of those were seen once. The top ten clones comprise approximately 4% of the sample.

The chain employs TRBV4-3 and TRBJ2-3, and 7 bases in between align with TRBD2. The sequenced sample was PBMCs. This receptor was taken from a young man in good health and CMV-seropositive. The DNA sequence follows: TGCGCCAGCAGCCCAGAGTCGGGGGGTTACACAGATACGCAGTATTTT. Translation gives CASSPESGGYTDTQYF.